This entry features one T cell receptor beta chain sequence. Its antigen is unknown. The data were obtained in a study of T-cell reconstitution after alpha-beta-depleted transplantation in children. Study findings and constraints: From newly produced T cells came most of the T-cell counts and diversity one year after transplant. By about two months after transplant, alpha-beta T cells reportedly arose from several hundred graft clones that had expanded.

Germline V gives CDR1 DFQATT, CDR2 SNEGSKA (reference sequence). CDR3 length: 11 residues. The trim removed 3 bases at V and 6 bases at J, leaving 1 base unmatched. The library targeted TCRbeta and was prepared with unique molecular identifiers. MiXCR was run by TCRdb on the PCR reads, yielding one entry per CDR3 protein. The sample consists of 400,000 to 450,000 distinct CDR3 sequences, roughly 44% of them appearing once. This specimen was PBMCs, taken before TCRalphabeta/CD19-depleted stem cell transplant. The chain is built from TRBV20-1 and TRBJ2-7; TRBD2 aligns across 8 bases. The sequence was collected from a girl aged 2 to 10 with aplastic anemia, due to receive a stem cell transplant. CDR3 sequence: CSASGRGEQYF. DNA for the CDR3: TGCAGTGCTAGCGGGAGGGGCGAGCAGTACTTC.